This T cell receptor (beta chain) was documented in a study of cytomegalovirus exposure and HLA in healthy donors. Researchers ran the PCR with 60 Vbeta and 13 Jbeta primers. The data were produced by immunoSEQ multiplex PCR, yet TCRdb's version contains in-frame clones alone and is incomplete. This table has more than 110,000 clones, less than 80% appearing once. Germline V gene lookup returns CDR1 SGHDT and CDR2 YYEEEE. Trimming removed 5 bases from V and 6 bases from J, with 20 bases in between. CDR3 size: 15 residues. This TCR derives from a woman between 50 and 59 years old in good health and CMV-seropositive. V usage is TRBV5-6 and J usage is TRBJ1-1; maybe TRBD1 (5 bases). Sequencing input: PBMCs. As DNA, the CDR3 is TGTGCCAGCAGACCACGATTAGGGGTTAACGCTGAAGCTTTCTTT. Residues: CASRPRLGVNAEAFF.